The source of this TCR beta chain is a study of radiation and T cells in renal cell carcinoma. Generated by immunoSEQ multiplex PCR, the TCRdb table keeps only in-frame clones and is missing some. The sample has over 120,000 clones; approximately 86% are singletons. Time point given: blood 4 weeks post-SBRT, at nephrectomy. Treatment specified: 15 Gy SBRT to primary tumor, nephrectomy 4 weeks later. Radiation-treated patients gave blood at baseline, week 2 and week 4. This CDR3 is 16 amino acids long. With V trimmed by 4 bases and J by 4 bases, 7 bases remained unmatched. Germline CDR1 LGHNA, CDR2 YSLEER.

The V gene is TRBV4-3, the J gene TRBJ2-3, with 11 bases identical to TRBD2. The TCR sequence derives from a woman in her 50s with renal cell carcinoma. Sequenced here: blood, sampled from a patient whose treatment included radiotherapy and nephrectomy. The CDR3 loop is CASSLNSGGAPDTQYF. The CDR3 region has the DNA TGCGCCAGCAGCCTTAATAGCGGGGGGGCTCCAGATACGCAGTATTTT.